Detailed here is one T cell receptor (beta chain). This clone was seen a single time. It lacks a known antigen. Base qualities are not at hand, and no much larger clone is one base apart. The sample originates from a study of blood T cell repertoires in COVID-19 (TCRdb year 2020). Study-wide context: Collaborator samples came from the United States, Italy and Spain and covered acute and convalescent phases of COVID-19. The dataset comprised deeply sampled blood TCRbeta repertoires from subjects exposed to, actively infected with, or recovered from COVID-19. Where available, HLA class I and class II types were obtained from metadata supplied by the sample provider rather than from assay-based typing. The prospective study material was composed of cDNA or gDNA derived from T cells, B-cell-depleted T cells, or PBMCs. Sample metadata almost always included a de-identified subject ID, COVID-19 status, age in years and sex. The repertoires were released in a freely available public database intended as a resource for research on the immune response to SARS-CoV-2. Samples came from the ongoing ImmuneRACE study (first 160 participants) plus 1,254 subjects from 6 global collaborators.

TCRbeta CDR3 regions were amplified from genomic DNA by means of the immunoSEQ Assay, a bias-controlled multiplex PCR. In the source study's methods: The number of nucleated cells in each sample was estimated by amplification of reference gene primers within the assay. To quantify the absolute abundance of each unique TCRbeta CDR3 rearrangement, sequence reads were collapsed and filtered. For each sample, productive Simpson clonality was calculated by taking the square root of Simpson's diversity index across productive rearrangements. TCRdb holds this immuneACCESS table with in-frame rearrangements only. Some clones are missing; in checked studies, unresolved V genes explain under half, and the rest has no known cause. The DNA was the basis for D and trimming; V, J and clone size are from that table. This sample has 240,000 or so clones in its table, and approximately 78% of those were observed once. Clones ranked in the top ten supply about an eighth of the sample.

The CDR3 starts with the cysteine, ends with the phenylalanine, and has 12 residues. CDR3 DNA only is kept here, 36 bases in frame from base 1. The germline V gene gives CDR1 as MDHEN and CDR2 as SYDVKM. The junction carries 13 bases between V and J, which are trimmed by 4 bases and 10 bases respectively. Points the paper makes about the study in general: The amount of clinical and demographic metadata varied by source and participant and was provided uncurated.

Whole blood was collected in K2EDTA tubes by collaborating institutions according to the institutions' own protocols. For TCRbeta analysis, collaborators shipped samples as frozen whole blood, isolated PBMCs, or DNA extracted from either of those sample types. This sequence uses TRBV28 and TRBJ1-1; the D gene is perhaps TRBD1, on 5 matching bases. This clonotype originated in a woman aged 55-75 years with active or convalescent COVID-19. Sequencing used peripheral blood. The nucleotide sequence reads TGTGCCAGCAGTTCGATCAGGGTCGGAGCTTTCTTT. It translates as CASSSIRVGAFF.